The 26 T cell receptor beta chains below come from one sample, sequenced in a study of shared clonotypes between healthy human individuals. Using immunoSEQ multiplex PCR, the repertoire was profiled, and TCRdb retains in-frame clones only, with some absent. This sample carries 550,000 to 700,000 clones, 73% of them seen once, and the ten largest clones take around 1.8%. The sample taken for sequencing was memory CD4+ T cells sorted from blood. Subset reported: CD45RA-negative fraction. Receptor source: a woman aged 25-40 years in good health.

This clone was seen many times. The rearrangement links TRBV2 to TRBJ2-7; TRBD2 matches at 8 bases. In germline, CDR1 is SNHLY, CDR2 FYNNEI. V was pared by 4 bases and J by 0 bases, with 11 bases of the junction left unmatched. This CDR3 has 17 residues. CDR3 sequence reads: CASSGQLGGVLSYEQYF. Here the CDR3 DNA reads TGTGCCAGCAGTGGGCAACTCGGGGGGGTGCTCTCCTACGAGCAGTACTTC.

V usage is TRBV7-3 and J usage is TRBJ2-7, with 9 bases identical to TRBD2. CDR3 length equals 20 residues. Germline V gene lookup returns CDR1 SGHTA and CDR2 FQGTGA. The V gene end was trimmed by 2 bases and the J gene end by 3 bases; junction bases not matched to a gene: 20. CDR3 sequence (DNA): TGTGCCAGCAGCTTAGCCAAAAACCCATCGACTTTAGCGGGAGTCTACGAGCAGTACTTC. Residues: CASSLAKNPSTLAGVYEQYF.

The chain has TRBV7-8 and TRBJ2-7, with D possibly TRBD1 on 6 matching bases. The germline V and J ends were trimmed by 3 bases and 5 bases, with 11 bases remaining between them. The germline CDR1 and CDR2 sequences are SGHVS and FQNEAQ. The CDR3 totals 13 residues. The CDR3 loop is CASSFTGMDEQYF. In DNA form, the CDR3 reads TGTGCCAGCAGCTTCACAGGGATGGACGAGCAGTACTTC. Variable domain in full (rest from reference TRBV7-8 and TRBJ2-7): GAGVSQSPRYKVAKRGQDVALRCDPISGHVSLFWYQQALGQGPEFLTYFQNEAQLDKSGLPSDRFFAERPEGSVSTLKIQRTQQEDSAVYLCASSFTGMDEQYFGPGTRLTVT.

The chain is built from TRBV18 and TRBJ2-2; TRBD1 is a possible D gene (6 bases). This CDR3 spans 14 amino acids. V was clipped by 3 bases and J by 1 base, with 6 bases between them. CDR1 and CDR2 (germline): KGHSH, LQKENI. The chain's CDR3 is CASSPTGNTGELFF. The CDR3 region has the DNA TGTGCCAGCTCACCGACAGGGAACACCGGGGAGCTGTTTTTT.

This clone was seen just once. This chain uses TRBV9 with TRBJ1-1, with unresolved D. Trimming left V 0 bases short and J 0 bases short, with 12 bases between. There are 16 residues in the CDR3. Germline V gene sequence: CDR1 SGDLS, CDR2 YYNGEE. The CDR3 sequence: CASSVVPSVMNTEAFF. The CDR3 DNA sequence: TGTGCCAGCAGCGTAGTCCCCAGCGTAATGAACACTGAAGCTTTCTTT.

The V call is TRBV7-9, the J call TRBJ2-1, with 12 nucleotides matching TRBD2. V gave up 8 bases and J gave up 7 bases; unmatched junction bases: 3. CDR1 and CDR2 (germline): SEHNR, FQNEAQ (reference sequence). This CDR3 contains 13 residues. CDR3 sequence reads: CASRTSGKNEQFF. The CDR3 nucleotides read TGTGCCAGCCGGACTAGCGGGAAAAATGAGCAGTTCTTC.

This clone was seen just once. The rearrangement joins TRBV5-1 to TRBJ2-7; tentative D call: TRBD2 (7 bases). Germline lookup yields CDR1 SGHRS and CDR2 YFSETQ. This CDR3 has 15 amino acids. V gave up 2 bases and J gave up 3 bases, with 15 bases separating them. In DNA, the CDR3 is TGCGCCAGCAGCTTCGAGGGGGGGACTGGCTACGAGCAGTACTTC. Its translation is CASSFEGGTGYEQYF.

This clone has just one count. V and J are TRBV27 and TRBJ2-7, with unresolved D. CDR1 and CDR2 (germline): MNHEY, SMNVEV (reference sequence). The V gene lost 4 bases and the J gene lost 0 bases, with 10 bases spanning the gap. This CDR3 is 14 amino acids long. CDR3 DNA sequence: TGTGCCAGCAGTTCAACTACGCCCTCCTACGAGCAGTACTTC. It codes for CASSSTTPSYEQYF.

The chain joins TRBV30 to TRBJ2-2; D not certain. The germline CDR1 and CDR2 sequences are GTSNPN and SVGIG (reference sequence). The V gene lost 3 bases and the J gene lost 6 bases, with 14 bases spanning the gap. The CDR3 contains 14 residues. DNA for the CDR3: TGTGCCTGGAGCCGGAATCTAAATCCCGGGGAGCTGTTTTTT. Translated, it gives CAWSRNLNPGELFF.

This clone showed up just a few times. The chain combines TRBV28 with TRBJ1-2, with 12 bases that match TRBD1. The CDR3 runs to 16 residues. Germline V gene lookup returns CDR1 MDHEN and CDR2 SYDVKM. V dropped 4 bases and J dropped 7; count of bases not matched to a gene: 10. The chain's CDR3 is CASSWGQGAFVFGYTF. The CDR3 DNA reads TGTGCCAGCAGTTGGGGACAGGGGGCGTTCGTTTTTGGCTACACCTTC.

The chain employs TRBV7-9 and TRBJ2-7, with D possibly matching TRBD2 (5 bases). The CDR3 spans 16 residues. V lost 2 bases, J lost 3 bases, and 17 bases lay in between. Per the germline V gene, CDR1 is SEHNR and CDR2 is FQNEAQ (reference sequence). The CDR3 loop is CASSLSGARVGYEQYF. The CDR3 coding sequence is TGTGCCAGCAGCTTAAGCGGTGCGCGGGTTGGCTACGAGCAGTACTTC.

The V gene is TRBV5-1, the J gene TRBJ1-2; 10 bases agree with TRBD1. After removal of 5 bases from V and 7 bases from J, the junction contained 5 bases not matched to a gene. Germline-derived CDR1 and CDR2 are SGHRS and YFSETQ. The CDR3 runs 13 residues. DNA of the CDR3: TGCGCCAGCAGTGGGACAGGGGTAGGTGGCTACACCTTC. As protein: CASSGTGVGGYTF.

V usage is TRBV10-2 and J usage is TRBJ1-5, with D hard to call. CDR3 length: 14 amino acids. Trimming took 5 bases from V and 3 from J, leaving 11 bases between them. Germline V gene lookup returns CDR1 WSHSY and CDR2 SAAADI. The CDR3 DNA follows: TGCGCCAGCAGTCTCGTAGGGAACAATCAGCCCCAGCATTTT. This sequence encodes CASSLVGNNQPQHF.

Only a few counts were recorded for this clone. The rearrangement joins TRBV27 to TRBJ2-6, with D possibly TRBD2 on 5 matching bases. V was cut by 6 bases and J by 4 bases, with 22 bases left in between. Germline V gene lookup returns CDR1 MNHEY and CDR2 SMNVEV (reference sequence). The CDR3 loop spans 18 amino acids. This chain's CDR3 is CASSRPAGKGGGANVLTF. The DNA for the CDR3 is TGTGCCAGCAGCCGTCCGGCTGGAAAGGGCGGGGGGGCCAACGTCCTGACTTTC.

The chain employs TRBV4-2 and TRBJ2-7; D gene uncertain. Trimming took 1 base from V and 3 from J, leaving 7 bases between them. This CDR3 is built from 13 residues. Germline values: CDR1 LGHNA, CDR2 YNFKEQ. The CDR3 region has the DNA TGTGCCAGCAGCCAAGTGCACAGCTACGAGCAGTACTTC. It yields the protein CASSQVHSYEQYF.

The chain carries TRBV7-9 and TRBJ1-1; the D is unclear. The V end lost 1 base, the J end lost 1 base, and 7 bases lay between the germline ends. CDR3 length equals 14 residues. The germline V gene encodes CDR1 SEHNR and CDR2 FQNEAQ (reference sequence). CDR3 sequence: CASSLVGRNTEAFF. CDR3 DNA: TGTGCCAGCAGCTTAGTGGGTCGGAACACTGAAGCTTTCTTT.

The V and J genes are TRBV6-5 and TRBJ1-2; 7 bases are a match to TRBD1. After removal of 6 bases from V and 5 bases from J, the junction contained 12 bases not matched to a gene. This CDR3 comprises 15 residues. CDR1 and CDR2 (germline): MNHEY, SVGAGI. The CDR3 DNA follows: TGTGCCAGCAGCTCACTCCAGGGGGTCTCATATGGCTACACCTTC. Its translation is CASSSLQGVSYGYTF.

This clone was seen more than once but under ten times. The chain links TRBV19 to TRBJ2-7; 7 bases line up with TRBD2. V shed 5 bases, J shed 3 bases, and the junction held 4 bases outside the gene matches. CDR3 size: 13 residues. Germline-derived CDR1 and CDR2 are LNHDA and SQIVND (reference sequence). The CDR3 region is CASSAGGSYEQYF. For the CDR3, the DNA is TGTGCCAGTAGTGCCGGGGGGAGCTACGAGCAGTACTTC. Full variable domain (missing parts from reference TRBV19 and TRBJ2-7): DGGITQSPKYLFRKEGQNVTLSCEQNLNHDAMYWYRQDPGQGLRLIYYSQIVNDFQKGDIAEGYSVSREKKESFPLTVTSAQKNPTAFYLCASSAGGSYEQYFGPGTRLTVT.

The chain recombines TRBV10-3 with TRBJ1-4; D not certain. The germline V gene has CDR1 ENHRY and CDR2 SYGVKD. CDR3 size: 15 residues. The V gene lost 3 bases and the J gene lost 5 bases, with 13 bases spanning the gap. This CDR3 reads CAISDRIGGNEKLFF. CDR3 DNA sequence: TGTGCCATCAGTGATAGGATTGGAGGGAATGAAAAACTGTTTTTT.

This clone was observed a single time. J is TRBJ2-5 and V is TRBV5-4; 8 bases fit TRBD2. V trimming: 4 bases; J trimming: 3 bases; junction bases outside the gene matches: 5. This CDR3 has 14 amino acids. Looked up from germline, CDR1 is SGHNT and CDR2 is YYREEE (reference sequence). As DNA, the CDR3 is TGTGCCAGCAGCCCCGGGACTAGAGAAGAGACCCAGTACTTC. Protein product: CASSPGTREETQYF. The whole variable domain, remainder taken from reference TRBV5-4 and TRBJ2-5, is ETGVTQSPTHLIKTRGQQVTLRCSSQSGHNTVSWYQQALGQGPQFIFQYYREEENGRGNFPPRFSGLQFPNYSSELNVNALELDDSALYLCASSPGTREETQYFGPGTRLLVL.

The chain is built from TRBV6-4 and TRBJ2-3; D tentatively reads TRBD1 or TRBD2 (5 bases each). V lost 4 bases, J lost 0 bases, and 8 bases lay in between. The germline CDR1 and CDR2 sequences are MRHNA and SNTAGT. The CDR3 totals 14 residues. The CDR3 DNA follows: TGTGCCAGCAGTGCGGGGCTTAGCACAGATACGCAGTATTTT. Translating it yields CASSAGLSTDTQYF.

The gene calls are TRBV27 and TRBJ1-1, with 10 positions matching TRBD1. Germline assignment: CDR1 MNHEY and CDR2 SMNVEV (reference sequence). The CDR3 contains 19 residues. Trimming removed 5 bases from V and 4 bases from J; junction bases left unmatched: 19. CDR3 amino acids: CASSKGQGLLSLEGTEAFF. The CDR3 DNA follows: TGTGCCAGCAGTAAGGGACAGGGGTTGTTATCCCTTGAGGGCACTGAAGCTTTCTTT.

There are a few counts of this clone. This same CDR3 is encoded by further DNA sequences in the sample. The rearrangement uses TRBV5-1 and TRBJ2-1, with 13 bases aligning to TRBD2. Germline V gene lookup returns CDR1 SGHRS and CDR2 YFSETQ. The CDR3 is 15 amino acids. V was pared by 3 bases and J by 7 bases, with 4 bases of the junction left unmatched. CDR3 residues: CASSSGLAGTNEQFF. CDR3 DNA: TGCGCCAGCAGCTCGGGACTAGCGGGAACTAATGAGCAGTTCTTC.

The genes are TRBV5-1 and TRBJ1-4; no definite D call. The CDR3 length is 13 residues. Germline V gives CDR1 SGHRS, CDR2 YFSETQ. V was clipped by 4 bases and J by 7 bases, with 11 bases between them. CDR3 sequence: CASSPEMGEKLFF. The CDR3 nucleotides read TGCGCCAGCAGCCCAGAAATGGGTGAAAAACTGTTTTTT.

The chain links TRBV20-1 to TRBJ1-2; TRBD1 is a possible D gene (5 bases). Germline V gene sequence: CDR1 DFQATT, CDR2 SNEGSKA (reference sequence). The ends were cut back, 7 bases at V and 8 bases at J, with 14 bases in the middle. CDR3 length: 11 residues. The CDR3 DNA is TGCAGTGTCCGAGGGGCGTGGGGCTACACCTTC. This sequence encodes CSVRGAWGYTF.

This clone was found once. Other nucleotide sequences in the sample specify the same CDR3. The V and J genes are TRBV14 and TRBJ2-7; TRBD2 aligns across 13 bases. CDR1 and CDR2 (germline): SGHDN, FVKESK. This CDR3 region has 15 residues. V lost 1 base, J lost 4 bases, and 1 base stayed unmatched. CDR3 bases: TGTGCCAGCAGCCAAGGACTAGCGGGAGGTTACGAGCAGTACTTC. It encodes CASSQGLAGGYEQYF.